This section outlines one T cell receptor beta chain sequence together with its context. No antigen is known for it. Assay used: immunoSEQ multiplex PCR; TCRdb lists only in-frame clones, some missing. The sample has hundreds of thousands of clones; around 96% are singletons. The record originates from a study of shared clonotypes between healthy human individuals. Naive CD8 cells were CD45RO-negative, positively selected for CCR7, excluding terminally differentiated effector memory CD45RA+ cells. CDR1 and CDR2 (germline): SGHAT, FQNNGV. The CDR3 has 13 amino acids. Trimming stripped 5 bases from V and 5 bases from J, with 10 bases between. Findings and caveats of the study: An effect of sequencing depth on clonotype sharing among donors was expected. Larger richness was generally estimated for naive than memory subsets.

The chain carries TRBV11-2 and TRBJ2-4, with D perhaps being TRBD1 or TRBD2 (5 bases each). Sample: naive CD8+ T cells sorted from blood. This clonotype was obtained from a woman aged 25 to 39 in good health. CDR3 in DNA: TGTGCCAGCAGCGGGACCAATGAAAACATTCAGTACTTC. Amino acids: CASSGTNENIQYF. Combining the CDR3 with reference TRBV11-2 and TRBJ2-4 gives the whole variable domain EAGVAQSPRYKIIEKRQSVAFWCNPISGHATLYWYQQILGQGPKLLIQFQNNGVVDDSQLPKDRFSAERLKGVDSTLKIQPAKLEDSAVYLCASSGTNENIQYFGAGTRLSVL.